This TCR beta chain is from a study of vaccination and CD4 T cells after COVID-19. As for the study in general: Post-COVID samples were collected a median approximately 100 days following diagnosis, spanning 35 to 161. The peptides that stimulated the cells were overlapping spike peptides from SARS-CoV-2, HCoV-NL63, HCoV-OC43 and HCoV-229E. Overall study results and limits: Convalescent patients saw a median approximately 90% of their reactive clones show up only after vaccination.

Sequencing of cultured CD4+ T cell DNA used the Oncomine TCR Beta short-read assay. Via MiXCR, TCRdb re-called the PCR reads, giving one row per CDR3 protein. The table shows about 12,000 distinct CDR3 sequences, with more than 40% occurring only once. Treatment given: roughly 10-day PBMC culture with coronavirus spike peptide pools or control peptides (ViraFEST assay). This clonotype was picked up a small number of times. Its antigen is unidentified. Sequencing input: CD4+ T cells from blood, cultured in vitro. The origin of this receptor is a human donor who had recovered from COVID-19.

Here the CDR3 reads CASSIGRGVLGDNEQFF. The CDR3 DNA reads TGTGCCAGTAGTATTGGTAGGGGCGTACTAGGGGACAATGAGCAGTTCTTC. The chain has TRBV19 and TRBJ2-1; D tentatively fits TRBD1 or TRBD2 (5 bases each). The CDR3 totals 17 residues. Deletions cut 3 bases from V and 5 bases from J, with 20 bases between. CDR1 LNHDA and CDR2 SQIVND come from the germline V gene (reference sequence).